The 5 T cell receptor beta chains presented below share a single source sample, sequenced in a study of identical twins. In TCRdb, the 5' RACE reads were re-called with MiXCR into one record per CDR3 protein. The repertoire holds about 300,000 distinct CDR3 sequences, with 12% as singletons. This same sample was also taken into another study, of yellow fever vaccine responses in identical twins.

The specimen sequenced was CD8+ T cells sorted from blood. These TCRs come from a young woman in good health.

The V call is TRBV5-5, the J call TRBJ1-1; D is unresolved. Trimming took 0 bases from V and 7 from J, leaving 7 bases between them. This CDR3 region has 12 residues. CDR1 and CDR2 (germline): SGHKS, YYEKEE (reference sequence). CDR3 DNA: TGTGCCAGCAGCTTGGTAGGGTATGAAGCTTTCTTT. Translation: CASSLVGYEAFF.

This clonotype was observed many times. The rearrangement joins TRBV29-1 to TRBJ1-3; weak D call: TRBD1 (5 bases). This CDR3 has 13 amino acids. Germline V gene data show CDR1 as SQVTM and CDR2 as ANQGSEA. V was clipped by 5 bases and J by 6 bases, with 14 bases between them. The CDR3 loop is CSVSSRDENTIYF. The CDR3 DNA reads as TGCAGCGTTTCATCCAGGGATGAAAACACCATATATTTT.

This clonotype appeared a few times. The gene calls are TRBV27 and TRBJ1-6; maybe TRBD1 (5 bases). Germline V lookup: CDR1 MNHEY, CDR2 SMNVEV (reference sequence). The CDR3 contains 14 residues. Trimming cost V 8 bases and J 1 base, with 9 bases left between them. CDR3: CASGEGSYNSPLHF. In nucleotides, the CDR3 is TGTGCCAGCGGGGAGGGGTCCTATAATTCACCCCTCCACTTT.

This clonotype was recorded a few times. V is TRBV7-8 and J is TRBJ2-7; TRBD1 or TRBD2 may be the D gene (6 bases each). Looked up from germline, CDR1 is SGHVS and CDR2 is FQNEAQ. The CDR3 sequence is 16 residues long. V was shortened by 5 bases and J by 5 bases, with 22 bases between the two germline ends. CDR3 protein: CASSTDGGGGLDEQYF. CDR3 nucleotides: TGTGCCAGCAGCACGGACGGAGGGGGTGGTTTAGACGAGCAGTACTTC.

The rearrangement uses TRBV28 and TRBJ2-3, with TRBD2 matching 14 bases. J gave up 3 bases and V 5 bases, and 7 bases lay outside the gene matches. The CDR3 is 17 residues long. Germline V gene data show CDR1 as MDHEN and CDR2 as SYDVKM. The CDR3 loop reads CASSHGTSGSGTDTQYF. The DNA of the CDR3 is TGTGCCAGCAGTCACGGGACTAGCGGGAGTGGGACAGATACGCAGTATTTT.